This entry features one T cell receptor (beta chain) sequence. This entry belongs to a study of PD-L1 blockade in urothelial cancer. Study at large: About 90% of the roughly 29 patients were men with bladder-origin urothelial cancer.

The templates were synthetic TCR analogs, and they were spiked into each PCR. Sequenced by immunoSEQ multiplex PCR; TCRdb stores in-frame clones only, minus some. Here the sample spans approximately 110,000 clones, 70% to 90% being singletons. Trimming left V 4 bases short and J 0 bases short, with 8 bases between. Germline V gene data show CDR1 as SGHRS and CDR2 as YFSETQ. CDR3 length: 15 residues. The sequences come from PBMCs, collected around atezolizumab (anti-PD-L1) treatment. The sequence came from a man aged 50 to 60 with urothelial cancer. The chain carries TRBV5-1 and TRBJ2-6; no definite D call. The CDR3 nucleotides read TGCGCCAGCAGCCCCTCCCCCTCTGGGGCCAACGTCCTGACTTTC. It is translated as CASSPSPSGANVLTF.